This passage covers 11 T cell receptor beta chains from one sample sequenced in a study of tumor and adjacent non-tumor tissue in lung cancer. A modified ARM-PCR protocol with three rounds of nested PCR amplified TCRbeta. TCRdb reprocessed the multiplex PCR reads with MiXCR, giving one entry per CDR3 protein. The sample lists about 110,000 distinct CDR3 sequences, 60% to 70% seen once, with under 20% in the top ten. This sample's RNA came from whole unsorted tissue. Distant lung tissue was collected more than 3 cm away from the tumor edge. Input material: distant non-tumor lung tissue. The receptors shown here come from a man aged 55-75 years with non-small cell lung cancer.

V is TRBV12-3 or TRBV12-4 and J is TRBJ2-3, with D perhaps TRBD1 or TRBD2 (6 bases each). The CDR3 totals 13 residues. V was shortened by 6 bases and J by 4 bases, with 11 bases between the two germline ends. The CDR3 here is CASRPGGSDTQYF. The CDR3 DNA reads as TGTGCCAGCAGGCCCGGGGGCTCAGATACGCAGTATTTT.

The chain uses TRBV14 and TRBJ2-3; the D gene is possibly TRBD1 (5 bases). This CDR3 is built from 15 residues. V was cut by 5 bases and J by 6 bases, with 18 bases left in between. In germline, CDR1 is SGHDN, CDR2 FVKESK. The CDR3 nucleotides are TGTGCCAGCAGCACGACAGAGTCGCGACTGGATACGCAGTATTTT. Protein sequence: CASSTTESRLDTQYF.

As concerns this clonotype: The CDR3 does not end in the conserved phenylalanine or tryptophan, so this is likely a read error. The chain links TRBV7-9 to TRBJ2-4; tentatively, D is TRBD1 (5 bases). The ends were cut back, 4 bases at V and 0 bases at J, with 25 bases in the middle. The germline V gene has CDR1 SEHNR and CDR2 FQNEAQ (reference sequence). The CDR3 has 20 residues. The CDR3 region has the DNA TGTGCCAGCAGCTCCTGGGGAACAGGAGCCAGGCCCTTAGCCAAAAACATTCAGTACTTA. It yields the protein CASSSWGTGARPLAKNIQYL.

With regard to this clonotype: A much larger clone differs from this one at a single base, so this may be a read error. The gene calls are TRBV5-4 and TRBJ2-5; D is perhaps TRBD1 (5 bases). Between the trimmed V and J ends, which lost 0 bases and 4 bases, there was a span of 13 bases. CDR1 and CDR2 from the germline V gene are SGHNT and YYREEE (reference sequence). The CDR3 spans 15 residues. The CDR3 region is CASSLAETVRETQYF. The CDR3 coding sequence is TGTGCCAGCAGCTTGGCAGAGACAGTACGAGAGACCCAGTACTTC.

Regarding this clonotype: Relative to the germline gene, one junction end is altered; a read error may explain this. This rearrangement joins TRBV12-3 or TRBV12-4 to TRBJ1-1, with TRBD1 as a possible D gene (6 bases). The CDR3 extends over 13 amino acids. DNA of the CDR3: TGTGCCAGCACCAAACAGGGAGGCACTGAGGCTTTATTT. Protein sequence: CASTKQGGTEALF.

The chain is built from TRBV5-1 and TRBJ1-1; no clear D. V dropped 4 bases and J dropped 0 bases, with 10 bases sitting between them. The CDR3 is 14 amino acids. The germline gives CDR1 SGHRS, CDR2 YFSETQ. CDR3 sequence (DNA): TGCGCCAGCAGCCCGGAAGAGCTGAACACTGAAGCTTTCTTT. Its protein product is CASSPEELNTEAFF.

The rearrangement joins TRBV2 to TRBJ1-1, with 7 bases aligning to TRBD1. J was trimmed by 7 bases and V by 5 bases; bases with no gene match: 4. The CDR3 is 12 residues long. Germline CDR1 and CDR2: SNHLY and FYNNEI. The CDR3 reads CASSTGVDEAFF. The CDR3 coding sequence is TGTGCCAGCAGTACAGGGGTTGATGAAGCTTTCTTT.

Remarks on this clonotype: Compared with germline, one end of the junction differs, possibly owing to a read error. The chain recombines TRBV20-1 with TRBJ1-2; possible D gene TRBD1, 6 bases. The CDR3 has 13 residues. Germline loops: CDR1 DFQATT, CDR2 SNEGSKA (reference sequence). The CDR3 nucleotides are TGTAGTGCCATACAGCCGGGGGCCTATGGCTACACCTTC. Amino acid sequence: CSAIQPGAYGYTF.

On this clonotype itself: In this CDR3 the conserved last residue, phenylalanine or tryptophan, is missing, so a read error is likely. The chain couples TRBV12-3 or TRBV12-4 to TRBJ2-7; D is unresolved. The CDR3 runs 12 residues. For the CDR3, the DNA is TGTGCAAGCAGTTTAATGTCCTACGAGCAGTACCTC. As protein: CASSLMSYEQYL.

With respect to this clonotype: Given the absence of the conserved phenylalanine or tryptophan at the CDR3 end, a read error is likely. The CDR3 reads CASSSDRRNQPQHL. DNA for the CDR3: TGTGCCAGCAGTTCGGACAGGCGAAATCAGCCCCAGCATCTT. V and J are TRBV12-3 or TRBV12-4 and TRBJ1-5; 7 positions match TRBD1. The CDR3 contains 14 residues. The V and J ends lost 4 bases and 4 bases, in that order; junction bases with no gene match: 4.

Regarding this clonotype: Just one base apart from a much larger clone, this may be a read error. The V gene is TRBV2, the J gene TRBJ1-2, with D possibly matching TRBD1 (6 bases). V dropped 2 bases and J dropped 8 bases, with 12 bases sitting between them. CDR3 size: 13 residues. Germline lookup yields CDR1 SNHLY and CDR2 FYNNEI. CDR3 DNA: TGTGCCAGCAGTGAATTCCGACAGGAGGGCTACACCTTC. The encoded protein is CASSEFRQEGYTF. Complete variable domain (other parts from reference TRBV2 and TRBJ1-2): EPEVTQTPSHQVTQMGQEVILRCVPISNHLYFYWYRQILGQKVEFLVSFYNNEISEKSEIFDDQFSVERPDGSNFTLKIRSTKLEDSAMYFCASSEFRQEGYTFGSGTRLTVV.